A single T cell receptor (beta chain) is shown here with its context. Other DNA sequences in this sample translate to the same CDR3. These data belong to a study of OX40 agonist ivuxolimab in advanced cancers. Study as a whole: At roughly 83% male, the cohort had a mean age of 60 years, ranging from roughly 20 to 90.

This CDR3 has 15 amino acids. The germline V gene has CDR1 LGHNA and CDR2 YNFKEQ. V gave up 1 base and J gave up 2 bases; unmatched junction bases: 2. The cohort excluded patients with autoimmune disease history or systemic immunosuppression. Researchers took blood at baseline, on cycle 4 day 1, and on cycle 7 day 1. TCRdb keeps only in-frame clones here, not all; method: immunoSEQ multiplex PCR. The sample carries over 30,000 clones, roughly 82% recorded once. The sample in question was CD4+ or CD8+ T cells sorted from blood, obtained in a trial of the OX40 agonist ivuxolimab. The chain joins TRBV4-2 to TRBJ1-3; TRBD1 matches 7 bases. The receptor was isolated from an adult with an advanced solid tumor such as melanoma, head and neck, liver or kidney cancer. DNA of the CDR3: TGTGCCAGCAGCCAAGTCACAGGGGCTGGAAACACCATATATTTT. Amino acid sequence: CASSQVTGAGNTIYF.